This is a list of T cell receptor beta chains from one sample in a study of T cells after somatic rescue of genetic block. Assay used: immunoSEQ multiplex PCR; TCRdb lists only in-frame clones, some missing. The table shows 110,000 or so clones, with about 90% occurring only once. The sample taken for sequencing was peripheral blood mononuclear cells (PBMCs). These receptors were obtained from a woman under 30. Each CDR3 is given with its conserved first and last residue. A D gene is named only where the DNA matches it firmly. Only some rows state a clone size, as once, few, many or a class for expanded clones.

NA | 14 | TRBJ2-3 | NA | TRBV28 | TGTGCCTCCCGGGGGAGCCTCAGCACAGATACGCAGTATTTT | CASRGSLSTDTQYF
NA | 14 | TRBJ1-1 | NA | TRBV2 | TGTGCCAGCGCCGAGGGGGGGATGAACACTGAAGCTTTCTTT | CASAEGGMNTEAFF
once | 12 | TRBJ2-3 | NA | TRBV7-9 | TGTGCCAGCAGTCCGGGGTCCCCAGGGCAGTATTTT | CASSPGSPGQYF
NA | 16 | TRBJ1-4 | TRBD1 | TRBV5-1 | TGCGCCAGCAGCTCAACAGGGGCCGCAACTAATGAAAAACTGTTTTTT | CASSSTGAATNEKLFF
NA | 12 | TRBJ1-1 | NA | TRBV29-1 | TGCAGCGTCTTAAAAAGGGGGACTGAAGCTTTCTTT | CSVLKRGTEAFF
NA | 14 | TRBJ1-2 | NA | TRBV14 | TGTGCCAGCAGCCAAGAGAGGATTAACTATGGCTACACCTTC | CASSQERINYGYTF
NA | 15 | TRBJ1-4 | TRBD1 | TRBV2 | TGTGCCAGCAGGCTACAGGGGGAGACTAATGAAAAACTGTTTTTT | CASRLQGETNEKLFF
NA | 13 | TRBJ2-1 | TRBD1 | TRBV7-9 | TGTGCCAGCAGGCCTCGACAGGGGAATGAGCAGTTCTTC | CASRPRQGNEQFF
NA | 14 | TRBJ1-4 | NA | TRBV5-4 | TGTGCCAGCAGGTCACAGGGCGAGGGTGAAAAACTGTTTTTT | CASRSQGEGEKLFF
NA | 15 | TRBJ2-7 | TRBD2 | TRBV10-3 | TGTGCCATCAGTGAAAGCGGGGACGGAACGCGCGAGCAGTACTTC | CAISESGDGTREQYF
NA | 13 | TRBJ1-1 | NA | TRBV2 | TGTGCCAGCAGTTGGGGGGGTCGAGCTGAAGCTTTCTTT | CASSWGGRAEAFF
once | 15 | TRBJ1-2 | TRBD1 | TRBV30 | TGTGCCTGGAGTGTACAGGGGGCCCTTAACTATGGCTACACCTTC | CAWSVQGALNYGYTF
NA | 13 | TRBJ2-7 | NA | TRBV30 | TGTGCCTGGAGTCCTGGACAGCCCTACGAGCAGTACTTC | CAWSPGQPYEQYF
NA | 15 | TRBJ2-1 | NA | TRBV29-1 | TGCAGCGTGGGGGACTTTTCGGCGGGGTACAATGAGCAGTTCTTC | CSVGDFSAGYNEQFF
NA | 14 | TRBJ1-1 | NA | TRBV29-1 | TGCAGCGTTGAAAGGGGGGCTGTGAACACTGAAGCTTTCTTT | CSVERGAVNTEAFF
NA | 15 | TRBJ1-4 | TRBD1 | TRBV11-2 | TGTGCCAGCAGCTCGCTCAGGGGGCTTAATGAAAAACTGTTTTTT | CASSSLRGLNEKLFF
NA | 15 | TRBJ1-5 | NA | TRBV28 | TGTGCCAGCAGTTTAGAGGGGGGCATGGGTCAGCCCCAGCATTTT | CASSLEGGMGQPQHF
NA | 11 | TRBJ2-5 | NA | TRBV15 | TGTGCCACCAGCAGAGGAGAGACCCAGTACTTC | CATSRGETQYF
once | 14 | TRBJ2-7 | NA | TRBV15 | TGTGCCACCAGCAGAGACCTATCCTCCTACGAGCAGTACTTC | CATSRDLSSYEQYF
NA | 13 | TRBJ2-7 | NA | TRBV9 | TGTGCCAGCAGCGTACAATCCGGCGACGAGCAGTACTTC | CASSVQSGDEQYF
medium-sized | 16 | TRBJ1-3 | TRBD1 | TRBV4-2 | TGTGCCAGCAGCCAAGATCCAGGGACAGGTGGAAACACCATATATTTT | CASSQDPGTGGNTIYF
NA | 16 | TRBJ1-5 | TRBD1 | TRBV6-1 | TGTGCCAGCAGTGACAGGGGGCGCGGTGTGAATCAGCCCCAGCATTTT | CASSDRGRGVNQPQHF
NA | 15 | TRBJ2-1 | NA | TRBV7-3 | TGTGCCAGCAGCCCACAGGGAAGCTCCTACAATGAGCAGTTCTTC | CASSPQGSSYNEQFF
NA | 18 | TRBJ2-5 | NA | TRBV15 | TGTGCCACCAGCAGAGTCCGCCCCGGGGGCCCTCTGAGGGAGACCCAGTACTTC | CATSRVRPGGPLRETQYF
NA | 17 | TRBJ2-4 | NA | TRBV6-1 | TGTGCCAGCAGTGAAGAGAGGGACCGTAAAAATAAAAACATTCAGTACTTC | CASSEERDRKNKNIQYF
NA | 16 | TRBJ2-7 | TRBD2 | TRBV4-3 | TGCGCCAGCAGCCAAGGACTAGCGGGGGGCTATGACGAGCAGTACTTC | CASSQGLAGGYDEQYF
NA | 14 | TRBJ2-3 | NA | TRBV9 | TGTGCCAGCAGCTCCGGACAGGAGGGAGATACGCAGTATTTT | CASSSGQEGDTQYF
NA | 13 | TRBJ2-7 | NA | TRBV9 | TGTGCCAGCAGCGGGGGGCCCTCCTACGAGCAGTACTTC | CASSGGPSYEQYF
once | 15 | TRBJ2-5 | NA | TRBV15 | TGTGCCACCAGCAGAGACCGGGGGACCTCAGGGACCCAGTACTTC | CATSRDRGTSGTQYF
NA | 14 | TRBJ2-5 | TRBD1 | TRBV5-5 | TGTGCCAGCAGCGGGACAGGGATGCGTGAGACCCAGTACTTC | CASSGTGMRETQYF
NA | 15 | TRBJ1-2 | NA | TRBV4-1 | TGCGCCAGCAGCCGCCTGCCAAGGGATAGGGGTGGCTACACCTTC | CASSRLPRDRGGYTF
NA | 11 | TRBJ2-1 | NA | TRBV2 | TGTGCCAGCAGGGGCTACAATGAGCAGTTCTTC | CASRGYNEQFF
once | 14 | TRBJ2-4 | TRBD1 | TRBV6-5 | TGTGCCAGCAGGGGGACAGGGGCGGGGAACATTCAGTACTTC | CASRGTGAGNIQYF
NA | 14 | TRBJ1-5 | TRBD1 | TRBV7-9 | TGTGCCAGCAGCTGGGACAGCCTCAATCAGCCCCAGCATTTT | CASSWDSLNQPQHF
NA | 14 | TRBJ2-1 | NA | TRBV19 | TGTGCCAGTAGGGGTGGGGACGTAGTCAATGAGCAGTTCTTC | CASRGGDVVNEQFF
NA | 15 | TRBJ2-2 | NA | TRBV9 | TGTGCCAGCAGCCCGGCCCCGGGGCCCACCGGGGAGCTGTTTTTT | CASSPAPGPTGELFF
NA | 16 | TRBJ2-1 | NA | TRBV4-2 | TGTGCCAGCAGCCAAGAAAGAGGGGGGGCATACAATGAGCAGTTCTTC | CASSQERGGAYNEQFF
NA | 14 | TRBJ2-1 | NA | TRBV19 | TGTGCCAGTAGTATAGTCGCAGGTAACAATGAGCAGTTCTTC | CASSIVAGNNEQFF
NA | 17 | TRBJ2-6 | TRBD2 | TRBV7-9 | TGTGCCAGCAGCCCACGGGGGGGCGCAATCCCCGCCAACGTCCTGACTTTC | CASSPRGGAIPANVLTF
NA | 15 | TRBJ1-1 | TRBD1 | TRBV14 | TGTGCCAGCAGCCAGTCGACAGGGGGCTTCACTGAAGCTTTCTTT | CASSQSTGGFTEAFF
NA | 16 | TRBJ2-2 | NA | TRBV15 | TGTGCCACCAGCAGAGAAGGACCGTCTACCACCGGGGAGCTGTTTTTT | CATSREGPSTTGELFF
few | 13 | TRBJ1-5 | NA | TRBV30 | TGTGCCTGGGGGCTTTCCCCCTCCCAGCCCCAGCATTTT | CAWGLSPSQPQHF
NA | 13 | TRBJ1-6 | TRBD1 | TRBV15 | TGTGCCGTCAGACAGGGAAACAATTCACCCCTCCACTTT | CAVRQGNNSPLHF
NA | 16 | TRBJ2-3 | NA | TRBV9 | TGTGCCAGCAGCGTAGAAGGCGCGGGGTACACAGATACGCAGTATTTT | CASSVEGAGYTDTQYF
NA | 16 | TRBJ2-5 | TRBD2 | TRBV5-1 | TGCGCCAGCAGCTACACCCCCCCAGCGGGGGGGGAGACCCAGTACTTC | CASSYTPPAGGETQYF
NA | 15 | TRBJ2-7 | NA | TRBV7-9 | TGTGCCAGCAGCTCCCAACAGGCCAGGTGGTCTGGGCAGTACTTC | CASSSQQARWSGQYF
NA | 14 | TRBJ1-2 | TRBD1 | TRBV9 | TGTGCCAGCAGCGTAGCGGGGACAGGAGATGGCTACACCTTC | CASSVAGTGDGYTF
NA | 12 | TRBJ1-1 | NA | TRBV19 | TGTGCCAGTCGTCCAGGGAACACTGAAGCTTTCTTT | CASRPGNTEAFF
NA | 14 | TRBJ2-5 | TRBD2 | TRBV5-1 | TGCGCCAGCCGGGGACTAGCGGTCCAAGAGACCCAGTACTTC | CASRGLAVQETQYF
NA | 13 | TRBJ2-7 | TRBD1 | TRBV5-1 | TGCGCCAGCAGCTTGGGACAGGGGCGCGAGCAGTACTTC | CASSLGQGREQYF
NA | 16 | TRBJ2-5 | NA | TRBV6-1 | TGTGCCAGCAGTGAAGCGCGACAGCCCGCACAAGAGACCCAGTACTTC | CASSEARQPAQETQYF
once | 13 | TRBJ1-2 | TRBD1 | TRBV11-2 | TGTGCCAGCAGCCTGGGGACAGGGTCTGGCTACACCTTC | CASSLGTGSGYTF
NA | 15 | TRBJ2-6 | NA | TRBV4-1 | TGCGCCAGCAGCCCAGAATACTCTGGGGCCAACGTCCTGACTTTC | CASSPEYSGANVLTF
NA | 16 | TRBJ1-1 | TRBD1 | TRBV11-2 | TGTGCCAGCCCGCAAACACCGGGACAGAGGAACACTGAAGCTTTCTTT | CASPQTPGQRNTEAFF
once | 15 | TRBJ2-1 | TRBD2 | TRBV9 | TGTGCCAGCAGCGTAGGGAGCGGGGGATACAATGAGCAGTTCTTC | CASSVGSGGYNEQFF
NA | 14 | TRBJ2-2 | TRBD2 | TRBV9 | TGTGCCAGCAGCGTAGGCGGGGGGGCCGGGGAGCTGTTTTTT | CASSVGGGAGELFF
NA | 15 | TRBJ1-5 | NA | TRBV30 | TGTGCCTGGAGTTCTGGAGGGGCCACCGGGCAGCCCCAGCATTTT | CAWSSGGATGQPQHF